The clone carrying this TCR beta chain has a count of ten or more. Its target is not known. The CDR3 contains 12 residues. Germline V gene data show CDR1 as SNHLY and CDR2 as FYNNEI. V gave up 5 bases and J gave up 8 bases, with 11 bases separating them. There were TCR beta CDR3 regions amplified from RNA transcripts. The primer set for the first-round RT-PCR of the TCR CDR3 was HTBI. TCRdb passed the multiplex PCR reads through MiXCR, listing each CDR3 protein once. The sample carries around 380,000 distinct CDR3 sequences, 13% recorded once. These patients, aged 18 to 65, had recently diagnosed hyperthyroidism lasting under 2 months. PBMCs stemmed from 10 ml fresh peripheral blood. The record originates from a study of T cells in Graves' hyperthyroidism and ophthalmopathy. Broader study findings: Ophthalmopathy could be told apart from stable hyperthyroidism with a 13 V-J model. The model anticipated ophthalmopathy a median about six months pre-onset.

What was sequenced was blood. The V and J genes are TRBV2 and TRBJ2-3; maybe TRBD2 (6 bases). This TCR was recovered from a man younger than 45 with Graves' hyperthyroidism that later progressed to Graves' ophthalmopathy. The CDR3 DNA reads TGTGCCAGCAGTTCCGGGACTCCTACGCAGTATTTT. It codes for CASSSGTPTQYF.